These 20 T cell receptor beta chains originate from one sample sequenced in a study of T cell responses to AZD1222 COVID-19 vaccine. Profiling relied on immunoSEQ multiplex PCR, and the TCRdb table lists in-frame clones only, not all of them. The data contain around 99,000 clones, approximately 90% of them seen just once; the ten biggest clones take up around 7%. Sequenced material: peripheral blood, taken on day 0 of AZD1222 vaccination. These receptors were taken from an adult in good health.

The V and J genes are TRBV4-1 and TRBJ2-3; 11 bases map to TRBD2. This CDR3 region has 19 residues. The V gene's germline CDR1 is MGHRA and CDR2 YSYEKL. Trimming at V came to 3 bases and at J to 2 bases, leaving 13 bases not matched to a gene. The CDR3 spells CASSQGQGLAEDSTDTQYF. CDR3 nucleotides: TGCGCCAGCAGCCAGGGACAGGGACTAGCGGAGGATTCCACAGATACGCAGTATTTT.

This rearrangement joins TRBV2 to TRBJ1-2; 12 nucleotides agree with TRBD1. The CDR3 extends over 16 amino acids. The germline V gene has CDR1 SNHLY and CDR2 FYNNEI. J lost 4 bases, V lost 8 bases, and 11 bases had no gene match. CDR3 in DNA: TGTGCCAGCCGTCAGGGACAGGGGGCGCACGGCTATGGCTACACCTTC. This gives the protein CASRQGQGAHGYGYTF.

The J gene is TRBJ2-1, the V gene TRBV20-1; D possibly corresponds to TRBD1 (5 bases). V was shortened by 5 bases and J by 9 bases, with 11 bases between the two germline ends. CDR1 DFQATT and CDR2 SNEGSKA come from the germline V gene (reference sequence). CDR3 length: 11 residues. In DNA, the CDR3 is TGCAGTGCTCCCAGGGTGGGTGAGCAGTTCTTC. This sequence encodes CSAPRVGEQFF.

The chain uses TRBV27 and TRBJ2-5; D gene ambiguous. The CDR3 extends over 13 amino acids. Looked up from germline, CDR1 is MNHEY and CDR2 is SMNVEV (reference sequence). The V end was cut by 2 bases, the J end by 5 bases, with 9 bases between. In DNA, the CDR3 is TGTGCCAGCAGTTTACGAGTCAGGGAGACCCAGTACTTC. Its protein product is CASSLRVRETQYF.

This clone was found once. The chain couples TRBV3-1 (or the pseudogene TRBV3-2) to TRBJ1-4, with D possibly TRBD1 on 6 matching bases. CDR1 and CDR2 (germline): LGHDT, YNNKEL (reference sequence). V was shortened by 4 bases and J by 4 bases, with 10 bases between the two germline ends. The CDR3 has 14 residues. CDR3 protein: CASSPGHYNEKLFF. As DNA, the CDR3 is TGTGCCAGCAGCCCGGGACACTATAATGAAAAACTGTTTTTT.

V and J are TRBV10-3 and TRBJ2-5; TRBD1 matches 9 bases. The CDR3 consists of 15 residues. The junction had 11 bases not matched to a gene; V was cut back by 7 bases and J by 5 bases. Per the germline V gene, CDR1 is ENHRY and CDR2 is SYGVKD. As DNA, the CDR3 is TGTGCCATCATGCGAACAGGGGGCGTGGGGGAGACCCAGTACTTC. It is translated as CAIMRTGGVGETQYF.

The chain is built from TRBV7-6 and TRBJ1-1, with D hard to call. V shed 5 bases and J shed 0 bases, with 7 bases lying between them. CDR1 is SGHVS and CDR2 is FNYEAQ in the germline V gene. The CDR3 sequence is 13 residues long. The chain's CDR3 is CASSREMNTEAFF. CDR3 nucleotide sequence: TGTGCCAGCAGCAGAGAGATGAACACTGAAGCTTTCTTT.

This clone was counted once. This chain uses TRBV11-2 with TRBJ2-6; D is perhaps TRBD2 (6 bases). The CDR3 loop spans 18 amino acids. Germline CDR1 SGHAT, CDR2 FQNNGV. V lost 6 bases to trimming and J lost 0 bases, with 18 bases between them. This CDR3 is CASSFSGTASSGANVLTF. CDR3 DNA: TGTGCCAGCAGTTTTTCCGGGACTGCCTCCTCTGGGGCCAACGTCCTGACTTTC.

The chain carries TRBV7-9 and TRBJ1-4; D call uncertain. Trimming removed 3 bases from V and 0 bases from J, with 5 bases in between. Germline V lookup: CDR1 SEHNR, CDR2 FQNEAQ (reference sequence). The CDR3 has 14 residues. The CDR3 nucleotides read TGTGCCAGCAGCTTTACTGCAACTAATGAAAAACTGTTTTTT. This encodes CASSFTATNEKLFF.

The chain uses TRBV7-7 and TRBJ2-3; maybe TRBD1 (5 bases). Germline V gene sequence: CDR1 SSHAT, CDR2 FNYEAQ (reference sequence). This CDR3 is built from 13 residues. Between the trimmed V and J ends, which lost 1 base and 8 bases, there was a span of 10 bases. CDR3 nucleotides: TGTGCCAGCAGCTTAGTTCCACAGGCTACGCAGTATTTT. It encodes CASSLVPQATQYF. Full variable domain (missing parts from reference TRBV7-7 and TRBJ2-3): GAGVSQSPRYKVTKRGQDVTLRCDPISSHATLYWYQQALGQGPEFLTYFNYEAQPDKSGLPSDRFSAERPEGSISTLTIQRTEQRDSAMYRCASSLVPQATQYFGPGTRLTVL.

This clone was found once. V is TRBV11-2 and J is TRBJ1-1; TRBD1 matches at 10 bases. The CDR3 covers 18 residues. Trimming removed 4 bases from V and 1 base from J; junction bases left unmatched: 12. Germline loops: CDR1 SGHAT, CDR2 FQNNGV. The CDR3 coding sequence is TGTGCCAGCAGCTCTGAGAGGTCGACAGGGGGCCGGAACACTGAAGCTTTCTTT. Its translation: CASSSERSTGGRNTEAFF.

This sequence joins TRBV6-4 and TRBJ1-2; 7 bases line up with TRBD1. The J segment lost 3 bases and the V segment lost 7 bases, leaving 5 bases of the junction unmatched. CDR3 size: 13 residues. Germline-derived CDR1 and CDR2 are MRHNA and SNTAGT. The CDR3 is CASKTGTDYGYTF. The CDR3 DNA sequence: TGTGCCAGCAAGACCGGGACAGACTATGGCTACACCTTC.

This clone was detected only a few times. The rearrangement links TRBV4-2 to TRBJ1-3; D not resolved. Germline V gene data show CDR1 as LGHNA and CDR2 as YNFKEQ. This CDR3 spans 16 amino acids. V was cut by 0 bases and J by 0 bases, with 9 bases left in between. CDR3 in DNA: TGTGCCAGCAGCCAAGATGCCCCCCGCTCTGGAAACACCATATATTTT. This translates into CASSQDAPRSGNTIYF.

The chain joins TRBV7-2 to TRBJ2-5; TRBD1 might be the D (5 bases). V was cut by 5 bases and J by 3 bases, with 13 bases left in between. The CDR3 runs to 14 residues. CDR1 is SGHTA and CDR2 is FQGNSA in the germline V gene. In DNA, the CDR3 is TGTGCCAGCAGCGCCTCAGGGATTGAAGAGACCCAGTACTTC. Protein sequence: CASSASGIEETQYF.

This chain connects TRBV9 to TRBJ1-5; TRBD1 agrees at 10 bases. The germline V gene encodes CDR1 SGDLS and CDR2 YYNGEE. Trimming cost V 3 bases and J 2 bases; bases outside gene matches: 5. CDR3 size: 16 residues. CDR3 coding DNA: TGTGCCAGCAGCGCGACAGGGGGCTGGGGCAATCAGCCCCAGCATTTT. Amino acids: CASSATGGWGNQPQHF. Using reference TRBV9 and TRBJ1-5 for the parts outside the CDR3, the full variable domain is DSGVTQTPKHLITATGQRVTLRCSPRSGDLSVYWYQQSLDQGLQFLIQYYNGEERAKGNILERFSAQQFPDLHSELNLSSLELGDSALYFCASSATGGWGNQPQHFGDGTRLSIL.

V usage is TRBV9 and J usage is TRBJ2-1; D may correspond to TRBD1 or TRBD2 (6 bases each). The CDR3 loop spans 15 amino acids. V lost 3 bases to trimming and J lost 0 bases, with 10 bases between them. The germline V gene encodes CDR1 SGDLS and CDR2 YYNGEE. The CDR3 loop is CASSAGGFSYNEQFF. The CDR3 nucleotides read TGTGCCAGCAGCGCCGGGGGCTTCTCCTACAATGAGCAGTTCTTC.

The CDR3 is CASSRDSSRYGYTF. The CDR3, as DNA: TGTGCCAGCAGTCGGGACAGTTCGCGATATGGCTACACCTTC. This chain connects TRBV6-5 to TRBJ1-2, with 7 nucleotides matching TRBD1. The CDR3 spans 14 residues. With V trimmed by 5 bases and J by 5 bases, 8 bases remained unmatched. The germline gives CDR1 MNHEY, CDR2 SVGAGI.

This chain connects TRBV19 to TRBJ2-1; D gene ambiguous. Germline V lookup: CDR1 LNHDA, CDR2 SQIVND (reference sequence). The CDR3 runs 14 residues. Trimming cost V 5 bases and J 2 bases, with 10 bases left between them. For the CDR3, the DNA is TGTGCCAGTAGTGGAGACAAAACCTACAATGAGCAGTTCTTC. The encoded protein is CASSGDKTYNEQFF.

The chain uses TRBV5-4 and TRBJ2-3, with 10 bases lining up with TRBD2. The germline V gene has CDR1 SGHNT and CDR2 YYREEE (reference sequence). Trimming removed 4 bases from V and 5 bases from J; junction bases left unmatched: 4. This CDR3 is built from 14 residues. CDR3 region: CASSRASGGDTQYF. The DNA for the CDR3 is TGTGCCAGCAGCCGGGCTAGCGGGGGAGATACGCAGTATTTT. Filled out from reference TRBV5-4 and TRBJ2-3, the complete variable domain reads ETGVTQSPTHLIKTRGQQVTLRCSSQSGHNTVSWYQQALGQGPQFIFQYYREEENGRGNFPPRFSGLQFPNYSSELNVNALELDDSALYLCASSRASGGDTQYFGPGTRLTVL.

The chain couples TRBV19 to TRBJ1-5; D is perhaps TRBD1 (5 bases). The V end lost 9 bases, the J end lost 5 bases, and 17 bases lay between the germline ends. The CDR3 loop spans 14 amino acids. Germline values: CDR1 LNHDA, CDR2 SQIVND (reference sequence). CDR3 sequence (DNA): TGTGCCAGCCGCTTGGTCGGGGGGGATCAGCCCCAGCATTTT. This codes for CASRLVGGDQPQHF.